The present TCR beta chain was sequenced within a study of cytomegalovirus exposure and HLA in healthy donors. Findings and limits, study-wide: In a later analysis, at a false discovery rate of 0.05, fewer than 20,000 TCR beta sequences were associated with HLA alleles. Sequencing likely caused a cluster of highly shared sequence variants.

Primers: 60 Vbeta forward and 13 Jbeta reverse. Here immunoSEQ multiplex PCR was the method, and the copy in TCRdb shows in-frame clones only, minus some. Among 180,000 or so clones listed, 82% were seen once. Turning to this clone: The antigen is not known.

This CDR3 region has 13 residues. Looked up from germline, CDR1 is SGHRS and CDR2 is YFSETQ. The V end was cut by 0 bases, the J end by 5 bases, with 6 bases between. Sequenced sample: PBMCs. The chain couples TRBV5-1 to TRBJ2-1; D is unresolved. The TCR was taken from a man aged 40-55 years in good health and CMV-seronegative. Here the CDR3 reads CASSLELHNEQFF. In DNA form, the CDR3 reads TGCGCCAGCAGCTTGGAACTACACAATGAGCAGTTCTTC.